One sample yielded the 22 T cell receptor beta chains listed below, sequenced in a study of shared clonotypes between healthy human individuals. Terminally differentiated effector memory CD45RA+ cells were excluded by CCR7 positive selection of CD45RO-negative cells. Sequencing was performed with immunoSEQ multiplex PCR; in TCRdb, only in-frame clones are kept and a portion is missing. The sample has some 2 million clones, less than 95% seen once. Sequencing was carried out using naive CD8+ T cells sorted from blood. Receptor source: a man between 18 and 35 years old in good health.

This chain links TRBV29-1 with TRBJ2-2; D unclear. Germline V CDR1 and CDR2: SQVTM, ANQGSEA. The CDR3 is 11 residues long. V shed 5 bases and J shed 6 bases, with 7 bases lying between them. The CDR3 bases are TGCAGCGTTAACCCGGCCGGGGAGCTGTTTTTT. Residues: CSVNPAGELFF.

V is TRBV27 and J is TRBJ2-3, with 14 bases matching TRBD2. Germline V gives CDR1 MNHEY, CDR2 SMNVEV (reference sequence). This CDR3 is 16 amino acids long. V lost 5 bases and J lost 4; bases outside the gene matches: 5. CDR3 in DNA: TGTGCCAGCAGTGTTCCGACTAGCGGGGGGGCAGATACGCAGTATTTT. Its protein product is CASSVPTSGGADTQYF.

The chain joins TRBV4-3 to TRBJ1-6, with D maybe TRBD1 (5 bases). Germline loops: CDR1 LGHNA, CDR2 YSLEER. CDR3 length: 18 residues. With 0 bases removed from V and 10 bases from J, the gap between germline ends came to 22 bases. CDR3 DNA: TGCGCCAGCAGCCAAGATTGGGGGAGCAAGGGCTGGCTATCACCCCTCCACTTT. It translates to CASSQDWGSKGWLSPLHF.

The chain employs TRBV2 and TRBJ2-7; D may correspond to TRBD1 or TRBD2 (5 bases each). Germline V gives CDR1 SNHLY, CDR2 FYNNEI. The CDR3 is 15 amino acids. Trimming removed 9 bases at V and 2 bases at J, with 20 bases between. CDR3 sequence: CARGDEGSAPYEQYF. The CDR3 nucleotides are TGTGCCAGGGGGGACGAGGGTAGCGCACCCTACGAGCAGTACTTC.

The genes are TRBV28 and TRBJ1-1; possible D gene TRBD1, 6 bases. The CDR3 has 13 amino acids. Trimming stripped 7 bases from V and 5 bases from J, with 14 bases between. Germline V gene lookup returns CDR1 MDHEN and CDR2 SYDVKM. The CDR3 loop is CASKGGPGTEAFF. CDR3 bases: TGTGCCAGCAAGGGGGGCCCGGGGACTGAAGCTTTCTTT.

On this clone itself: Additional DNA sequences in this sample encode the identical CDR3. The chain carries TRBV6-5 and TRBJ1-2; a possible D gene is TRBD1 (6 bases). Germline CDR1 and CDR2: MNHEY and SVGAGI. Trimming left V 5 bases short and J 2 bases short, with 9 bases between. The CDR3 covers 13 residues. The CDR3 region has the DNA TGTGCCAGCAGTCCGACAGGAAACTATGGCTACACCTTC. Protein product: CASSPTGNYGYTF.

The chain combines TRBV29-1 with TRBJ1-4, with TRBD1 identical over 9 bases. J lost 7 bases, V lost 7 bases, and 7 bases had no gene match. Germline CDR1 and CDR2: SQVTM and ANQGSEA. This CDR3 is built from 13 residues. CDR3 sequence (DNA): TGCAGCGCCGAGGACAGGGGCAGTGAAAAACTGTTTTTT. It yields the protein CSAEDRGSEKLFF.

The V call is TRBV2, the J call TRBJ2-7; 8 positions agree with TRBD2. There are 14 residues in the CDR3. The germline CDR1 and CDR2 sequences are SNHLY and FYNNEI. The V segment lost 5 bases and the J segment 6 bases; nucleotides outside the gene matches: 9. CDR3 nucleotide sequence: TGTGCCAGCAGTTTTAGCGGGGCTTCTGGCGAGCAGTACTTC. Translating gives CASSFSGASGEQYF.

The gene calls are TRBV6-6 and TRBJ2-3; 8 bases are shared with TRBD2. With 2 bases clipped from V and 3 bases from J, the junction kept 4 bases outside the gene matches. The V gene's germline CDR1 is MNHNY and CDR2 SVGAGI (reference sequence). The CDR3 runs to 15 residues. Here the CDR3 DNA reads TGTGCCAGCAGTTACGGAAGCGGGGGTACAGATACGCAGTATTTT. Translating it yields CASSYGSGGTDTQYF.

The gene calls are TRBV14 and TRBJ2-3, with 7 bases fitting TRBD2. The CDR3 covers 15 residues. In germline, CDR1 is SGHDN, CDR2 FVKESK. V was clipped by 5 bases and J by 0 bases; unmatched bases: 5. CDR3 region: CASSFQRGSTDTQYF. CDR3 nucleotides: TGTGCCAGCAGCTTCCAGCGGGGCAGCACAGATACGCAGTATTTT.

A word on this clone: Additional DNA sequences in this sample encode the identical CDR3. The CDR3 reads CSVTENTEAFF. The CDR3 DNA is TGCAGCGTAACAGAGAACACTGAAGCTTTCTTT. The chain has TRBV29-1 and TRBJ1-1; D gene ambiguous. The CDR3 covers 11 residues. The V and J ends lost 6 bases and 1 base respectively, with 6 bases between them. The V gene's germline CDR1 is SQVTM and CDR2 ANQGSEA. Combining the CDR3 with reference TRBV29-1 and TRBJ1-1 gives the whole variable domain SAVISQKPSRDICQRGTSLTIQCQVDSQVTMMFWYRQQPGQSLTLIATANQGSEATYESGFVIDKFPISRPNLTFSTLTVSNMSPEDSSIYLCSVTENTEAFFGQGTRLTVV.

The CDR3 DNA sequence: TGTGCCAGCAGCTCCCTGGCGGAGCAAGACGGGCAGTACTTC. It specifies CASSSLAEQDGQYF. V gene TRBV11-2 combines with J gene TRBJ2-7, with D unclear. The germline gives CDR1 SGHAT, CDR2 FQNNGV. Trimming took 4 bases from V and 9 from J, leaving 19 bases between them. This CDR3 comprises 14 residues.

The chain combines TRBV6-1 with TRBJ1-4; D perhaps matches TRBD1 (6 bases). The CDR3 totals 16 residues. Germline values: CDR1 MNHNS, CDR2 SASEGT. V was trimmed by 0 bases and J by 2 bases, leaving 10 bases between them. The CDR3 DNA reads TGTGCCAGCAGTGAAGCTTCGAGGGGGACTAATGAAAAACTGTTTTTT. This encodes CASSEASRGTNEKLFF.

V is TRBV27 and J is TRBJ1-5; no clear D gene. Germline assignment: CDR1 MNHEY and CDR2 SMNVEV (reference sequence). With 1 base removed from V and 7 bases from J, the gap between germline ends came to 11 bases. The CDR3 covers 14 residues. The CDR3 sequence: CASSLFVHGQPQHF. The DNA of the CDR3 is TGTGCCAGCAGTTTATTTGTTCATGGCCAGCCCCAGCATTTT.

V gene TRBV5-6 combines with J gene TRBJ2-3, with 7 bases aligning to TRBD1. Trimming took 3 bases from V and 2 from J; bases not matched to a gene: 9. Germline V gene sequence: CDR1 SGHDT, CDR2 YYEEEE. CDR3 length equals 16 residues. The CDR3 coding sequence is TGTGCCAGCAGCTCGGTTCTGGGACAGATCACAGATACGCAGTATTTT. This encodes CASSSVLGQITDTQYF.

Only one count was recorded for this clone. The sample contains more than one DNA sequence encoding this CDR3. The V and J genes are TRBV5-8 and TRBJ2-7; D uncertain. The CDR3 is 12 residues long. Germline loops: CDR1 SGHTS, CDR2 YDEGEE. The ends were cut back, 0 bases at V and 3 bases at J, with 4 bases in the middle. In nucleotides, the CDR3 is TGTGCCAGCAGCTTGGTAGTCTACGAGCAGTACTTC. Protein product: CASSLVVYEQYF.

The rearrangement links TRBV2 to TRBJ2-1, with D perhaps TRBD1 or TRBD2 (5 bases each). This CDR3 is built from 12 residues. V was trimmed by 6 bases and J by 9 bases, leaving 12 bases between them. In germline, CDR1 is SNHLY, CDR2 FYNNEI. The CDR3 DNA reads TGTGCCAGCAGCCACGGGGCTATTGAGCAGTTCTTC. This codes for CASSHGAIEQFF.

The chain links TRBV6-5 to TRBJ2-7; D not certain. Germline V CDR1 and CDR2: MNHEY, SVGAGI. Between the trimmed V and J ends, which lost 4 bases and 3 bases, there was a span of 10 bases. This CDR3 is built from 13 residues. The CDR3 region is CASSLSGNYEQYF. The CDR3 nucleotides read TGTGCCAGCAGTTTATCCGGAAACTACGAGCAGTACTTC.

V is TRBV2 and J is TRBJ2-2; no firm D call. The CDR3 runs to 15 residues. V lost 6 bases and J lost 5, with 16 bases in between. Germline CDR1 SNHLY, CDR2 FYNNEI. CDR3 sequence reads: CASSADGFWTGELFF. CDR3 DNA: TGTGCCAGCAGCGCGGACGGCTTTTGGACCGGGGAGCTGTTTTTT.

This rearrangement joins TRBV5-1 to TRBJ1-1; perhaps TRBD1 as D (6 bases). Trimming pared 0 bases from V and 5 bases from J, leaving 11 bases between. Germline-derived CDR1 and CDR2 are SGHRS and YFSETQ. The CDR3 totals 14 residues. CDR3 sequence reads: CASSLEGGWTEAFF. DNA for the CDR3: TGCGCCAGCAGCTTGGAGGGGGGATGGACTGAAGCTTTCTTT.

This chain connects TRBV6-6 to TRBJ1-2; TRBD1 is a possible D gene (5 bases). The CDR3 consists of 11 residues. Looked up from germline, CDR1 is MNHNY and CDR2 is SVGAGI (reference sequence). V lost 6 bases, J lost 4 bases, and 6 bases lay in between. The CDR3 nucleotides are TGTGCCAGCAGGACAGTCTATGGCTACACCTTC. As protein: CASRTVYGYTF.

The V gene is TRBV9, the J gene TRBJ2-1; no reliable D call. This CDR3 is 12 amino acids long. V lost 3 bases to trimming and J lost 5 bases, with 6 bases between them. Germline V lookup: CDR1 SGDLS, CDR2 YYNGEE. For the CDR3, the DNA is TGTGCCAGCAGCGGTTGGGACAATGAGCAGTTCTTC. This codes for CASSGWDNEQFF. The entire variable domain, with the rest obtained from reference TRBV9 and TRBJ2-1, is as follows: DSGVTQTPKHLITATGQRVTLRCSPRSGDLSVYWYQQSLDQGLQFLIQYYNGEERAKGNILERFSAQQFPDLHSELNLSSLELGDSALYFCASSGWDNEQFFGPGTRLTVL.